The clone carrying this T cell receptor beta chain was seen at least ten times. Unique molecular identifiers tagged individual cDNA molecules. TCRdb ran MiXCR on the 5' RACE reads and lists one entry per CDR3 protein. The data contain 95,000 to 110,000 distinct CDR3 sequences, around 10% of them singletons. The CDR3 totals 16 residues. After removal of 6 bases from V and 5 bases from J, the junction contained 13 bases not matched to a gene. This record belongs to a study of early T cells in non-severe SARS-CoV-2 infection. The sample comprised whole blood. The receptor was derived from an adult who was a healthcare worker with PCR-confirmed SARS-CoV-2 infection or an uninfected control (not recorded which). This rearrangement joins TRBV12-3 or TRBV12-4 to TRBJ2-3; 8 positions agree with TRBD1. The CDR3 is CASSYGQGLGRDTQYF. The CDR3 bases are TGTGCCAGCAGCTATGGACAGGGTTTGGGCCGAGATACGCAGTATTTT.